This TCR beta chain was sequenced during a study of beta chain features in type 1 diabetes. Study-level points and caveats: Moderate but significant shortening of TCRB CDR3s was recorded in all four CD4+ subsets from Type 1 diabetes patients.

Expressed TCRB transcripts were sequenced because the isolated RNA had all been reverse transcribed beforehand. Only in-frame clones appear in the TCRdb table, and some are missing; sequencing was by immunoSEQ multiplex PCR. The table includes roughly 260,000 clones, roughly 20% detected once. About this clone itself: What it recognizes is unknown.

CDR1 and CDR2 from the germline V gene are SGDLS and YYNGEE. The CDR3 length is 15 residues. Trimming took off 2 bases at V and 7 bases at J, with 16 bases between the two ends. Sequencing was done on a sample of naive CD4+ T cells from blood. The J gene is TRBJ1-5, the V gene TRBV9; perhaps TRBD1 as D (6 bases). This sequence was found in a woman aged 40 to 55 with type 1 diabetes. The CDR3 sequence is CASSVGDRSGQPQHF. The DNA of the CDR3 is TGTGCCAGCAGCGTCGGCGACAGGTCGGGGCAGCCCCAGCATTTT.